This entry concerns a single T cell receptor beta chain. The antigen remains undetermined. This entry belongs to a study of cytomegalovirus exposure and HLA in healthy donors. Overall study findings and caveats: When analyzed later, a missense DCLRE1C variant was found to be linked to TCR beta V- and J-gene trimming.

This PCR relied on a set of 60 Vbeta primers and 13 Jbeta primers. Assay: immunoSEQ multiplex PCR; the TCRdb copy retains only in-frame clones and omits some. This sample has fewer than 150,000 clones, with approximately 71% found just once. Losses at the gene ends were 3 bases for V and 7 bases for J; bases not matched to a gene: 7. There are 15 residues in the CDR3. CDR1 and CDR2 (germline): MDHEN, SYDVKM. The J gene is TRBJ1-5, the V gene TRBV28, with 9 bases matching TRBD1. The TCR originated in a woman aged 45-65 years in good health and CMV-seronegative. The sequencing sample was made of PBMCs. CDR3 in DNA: TGTGCCAGCAGTTTTACGACAGGGGGGGGGCAGCCCCAGCATTTT. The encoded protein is CASSFTTGGGQPQHF.